Following are 2 T cell receptor beta chains from one sample sequenced in a study of vaccination and CD4 T cells after COVID-19. The treatment here: approximately 11-day PBMC culture with coronavirus spike peptide pools or control peptides (ViraFEST assay). Researchers used the Oncomine TCR Beta short-read assay to sequence DNA from cultured CD4+ T cells. One entry per CDR3 protein, called by TCRdb with MiXCR from the PCR reads. The sample includes fewer than 25,000 distinct CDR3 sequences, around 50% seen only once; the top ten take roughly 5.7%. Their antigen targets remain unknown. The sample consisted of CD4+ T cells from blood, cultured in vitro. The receptors originated from a human donor who had recovered from COVID-19.

A few counts support this clonotype. The CDR3 is CASSLGGTDYGYTF. In DNA form, the CDR3 reads TGTGCCAGCAGCTTAGGGGGTACCGACTATGGCTACACCTTC. The V and J genes are TRBV11-3 and TRBJ1-2; D gene ambiguous. From germline, CDR1 is SGHNT and CDR2 YENEEA. Trimming cost V 1 base and J 3 bases, with 9 bases left between them. The CDR3 spans 14 residues.

The chain links TRBV6-1 to TRBJ2-1; 7 bases align to TRBD2. Germline CDR1 is MNHNS and CDR2 is SASEGT. The trim removed 6 bases at V and 0 bases at J, leaving 17 bases unmatched. There are 19 residues in the CDR3. CDR3 in amino acids: CASRLRLLATETSYNEQFF. In DNA, the CDR3 is TGTGCCAGCAGATTAAGGTTACTAGCGACCGAAACCTCCTACAATGAGCAGTTCTTC.